This T cell receptor (beta chain) is from a study of cytomegalovirus exposure and HLA in healthy donors. PCR amplification relied on 60 Vbeta primers (plus 13 Jbeta primers). Assay: immunoSEQ multiplex PCR; the TCRdb copy retains only in-frame clones and omits some. Of under 140,000 clones detected, 65% to 80% appear once; the ten largest clones hold around 3%. Germline V lookup: CDR1 MNHEY, CDR2 SMNVEV (reference sequence). V was clipped by 4 bases and J by 5 bases, with 14 bases between them. The CDR3 runs to 14 residues. The origin of this receptor is a woman aged 60 to 75 in good health and CMV-seropositive. The chain recombines TRBV27 with TRBJ1-1, with D possibly matching TRBD1 (5 bases). The sample consisted of PBMCs. The CDR3 nucleotides read TGTGCCAGCAGTTGGGGACTGGGAGGGACTGAAGCTTTCTTT. Its protein product is CASSWGLGGTEAFF.